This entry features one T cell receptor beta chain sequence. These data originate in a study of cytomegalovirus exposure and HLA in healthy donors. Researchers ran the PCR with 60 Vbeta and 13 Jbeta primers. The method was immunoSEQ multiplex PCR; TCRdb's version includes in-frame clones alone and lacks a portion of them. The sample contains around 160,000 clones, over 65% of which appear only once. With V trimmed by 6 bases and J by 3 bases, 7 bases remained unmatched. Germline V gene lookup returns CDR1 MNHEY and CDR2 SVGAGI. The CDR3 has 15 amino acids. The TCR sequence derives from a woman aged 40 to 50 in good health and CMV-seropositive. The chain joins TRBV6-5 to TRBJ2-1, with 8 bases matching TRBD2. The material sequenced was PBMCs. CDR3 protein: CASRTSGTSYNEQFF. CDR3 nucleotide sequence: TGTGCCAGCAGAACCTCCGGGACTAGCTACAATGAGCAGTTCTTC.